Detailed here is one T cell receptor beta chain. Its antigen remains unidentified. Unique molecular identifiers featured in each of the TCR beta cDNA libraries. TCRdb reanalysed the PCR reads using MiXCR and keeps one entry per CDR3 protein. The sample records more than 450,000 distinct CDR3 sequences, around a third being singletons. This entry comes from a study of post-analysis software for immune sequencing data. Broader study findings: Clustering by F measure revealed strong co-clustering among samples prepared together in one batch. Five or six TRBV segments appeared more often in patients than in controls, and TRBV5-6, TRBV5-1 and TRBV20-1 were among these.

The CDR3 consists of 15 residues. Germline V lookup: CDR1 SGHRS, CDR2 YFSETQ. V lost 4 bases to trimming and J lost 2 bases; unmatched junction nucleotides: 5. Sequenced input: blood. The V and J genes are TRBV5-1 and TRBJ1-2; 10 nucleotides agree with TRBD1. This TCR came from a girl aged 2-17 years with multiple sclerosis. This CDR3 reads CASSADRGQNYGYTF. Written as DNA, the CDR3 is TGCGCCAGCAGCGCCGACAGGGGGCAGAACTATGGCTACACCTTC. The whole variable domain, remainder taken from reference TRBV5-1 and TRBJ1-2, is KAGVTQTPRYLIKTRGQQVTLSCSPISGHRSVSWYQQTPGQGLQFLFEYFSETQRNKGNFPGRFSGRQFSNSRSEMNVSTLELGDSALYLCASSADRGQNYGYTFGSGTRLTVV.